The text below deals with one T cell receptor (beta chain). This record belongs to a study of blood T cell repertoires in COVID-19. Study details: The analysed material was cDNA or gDNA that came from T cells, B-cell-depleted T cells, or PBMCs.

The assay was immunoSEQ multiplex PCR, and TCRdb's table has in-frame clones only and misses some. Of a few hundred thousand clones listed, 85% are singletons. The sample taken for sequencing was peripheral blood. This receptor was taken from a human donor in a cohort sampled during active COVID-19.

CDR3 nucleotide sequence: TGTGCCAGCAGGGCCGAGGACAGCCAGAACACTGAAGCTTTCTTT. As protein: CASRAEDSQNTEAFF. The V call is TRBV14, the J call TRBJ1-1, with a tentative D call TRBD1 (6 bases). CDR3 length: 15 residues. From germline, CDR1 is SGHDN and CDR2 FVKESK. Trimming left V 6 bases short and J 1 base short, with 15 bases between.